What follows are 20 T cell receptor beta chains derived from one specimen sequenced in a study of cytomegalovirus exposure and HLA in healthy donors. This PCR relied on a set of 60 Vbeta primers and 13 Jbeta primers. Profiled with immunoSEQ multiplex PCR; TCRdb holds only in-frame clones, not every one. This table has some 170,000 clones, around 80% appearing once. Sequencing was performed on PBMCs. All receptors derive from a woman between 25 and 40 years old in good health and CMV-seronegative.

Here the CDR3 DNA reads TGTGCCAGCAGTTTCCGGGACAGGGTGGGAAAACTGTTTTTT. Protein sequence: CASSFRDRVGKLFF. The chain joins TRBV27 to TRBJ1-4, with TRBD1 matching over 9 bases. The CDR3 extends over 14 amino acids. V gave up 3 bases and J gave up 10 bases; unmatched junction bases: 6. Per germline, CDR1 MNHEY and CDR2 SMNVEV (reference sequence).

This clone was seen just once. The V and J genes are TRBV27 and TRBJ1-6; D is unclear. Between the trimmed V and J ends, which lost 5 bases and 10 bases, there was a span of 21 bases. The CDR3 length is 16 residues. Germline lookup yields CDR1 MNHEY and CDR2 SMNVEV (reference sequence). This CDR3 is CASSDREAHGSSPLHF. In nucleotides, the CDR3 is TGTGCCAGCAGTGACCGGGAGGCCCACGGTAGCTCACCCCTCCACTTT.

The gene calls are TRBV29-1 and TRBJ2-5; TRBD2 might be the D (5 bases). Germline V gene lookup returns CDR1 SQVTM and CDR2 ANQGSEA. CDR3 length: 16 amino acids. V shed 0 bases and J shed 2 bases, with 16 bases lying between them. Written as DNA, the CDR3 is TGCAGCGTTGAAGATCTAACGGGAACCTTACAAGAGACCCAGTACTTC. Encoded protein: CSVEDLTGTLQETQYF. Drawing the rest from reference TRBV29-1 and TRBJ2-5, the complete variable domain is SAVISQKPSRDICQRGTSLTIQCQVDSQVTMMFWYRQQPGQSLTLIATANQGSEATYESGFVIDKFPISRPNLTFSTLTVSNMSPEDSSIYLCSVEDLTGTLQETQYFGPGTRLLVL.

Notes on this clone: The junction departs from the called germline gene at one end, perhaps through a read error. The chain links TRBV7-6 to TRBJ2-7, with D possibly TRBD1 on 6 matching bases. CDR1 and CDR2 from the germline V gene are SGHVS and FNYEAQ. The CDR3 has 13 amino acids. In nucleotides, the CDR3 is TGTGCCAGCAGCGCAACACAGGGTACGGAAGAGGACTTC. As protein: CASSATQGTEEDF.

This chain connects TRBV27 to TRBJ2-7; TRBD2 matches at 12 bases. Trimming took 2 bases from V and 6 from J; bases not matched to a gene: 2. CDR1 is MNHEY and CDR2 is SMNVEV in the germline V gene (reference sequence). The CDR3 contains 14 residues. CDR3 coding DNA: TGTGCCAGCAGTTTAACTAGCGGGAGGTTCGAGCAGTACTTC. Translated: CASSLTSGRFEQYF.

This clone appeared a single time. J is TRBJ1-2 and V is TRBV7-2; D might be TRBD1 (5 bases). Trimming shortened V by 7 bases and J by 0 bases, and 12 bases separated the two germline ends. Germline CDR1 and CDR2: SGHTA and FQGNSA. The CDR3 loop spans 14 amino acids. The CDR3 nucleotides read TGTGCCAGCAACCCGTCGGGGGCTAACTATGGCTACACCTTC. This codes for CASNPSGANYGYTF.

The V gene is TRBV5-1, the J gene TRBJ1-1; D ambiguous. Germline CDR1 and CDR2: SGHRS and YFSETQ. This CDR3 is built from 16 residues. Trimming took 4 bases from V and 1 from J, leaving 17 bases between them. The CDR3 bases are TGCGCCAGCAGCGCTGGCAGAGGGATTGCGAACACTGAAGCTTTCTTT. Protein sequence: CASSAGRGIANTEAFF.

This clone has a handful of counts. The chain uses TRBV27 and TRBJ1-2, with D possibly matching TRBD1 (5 bases). CDR3 length equals 15 residues. V dropped 5 bases and J dropped 4 bases, with 17 bases sitting between them. From germline, CDR1 is MNHEY and CDR2 SMNVEV (reference sequence). Here the CDR3 DNA reads TGTGCCAGCAGTGCGACAGCCCGGAAGGTCTATGGCTACACCTTC. Amino acids: CASSATARKVYGYTF.

The chain employs TRBV28 and TRBJ2-4; D unresolved. V was shortened by 6 bases and J by 0 bases, with 15 bases between the two germline ends. Looked up from germline, CDR1 is MDHEN and CDR2 is SYDVKM. The CDR3 has 16 residues. DNA of the CDR3: TGTGCCAGCAGCCCAACTGATAATGTAGCCAAAAACATTCAGTACTTC. Its translation is CASSPTDNVAKNIQYF.

The sample holds a few counts of this clone. CDR3 coding DNA: TGCGCCAGCAGCCCCGGGACTAGCGGGGCCCCTTTAGAGACCCAGTACTTC. It encodes CASSPGTSGAPLETQYF. The V gene is TRBV5-1, the J gene TRBJ2-5, with TRBD2 identical over 13 bases. The CDR3 covers 17 residues. The germline CDR1 and CDR2 sequences are SGHRS and YFSETQ. V dropped 4 bases and J dropped 4; count of bases not matched to a gene: 10.

The gene calls are TRBV19 and TRBJ2-6; 7 nucleotides match TRBD1. The ends lost 4 bases at V and 0 bases at J; junction bases unmatched: 9. The CDR3 runs 18 residues. Germline V gives CDR1 LNHDA, CDR2 SQIVND (reference sequence). The CDR3 here is CASSRSGQDDSGANVLTF. DNA of the CDR3: TGTGCCAGTAGTAGGAGCGGACAGGACGACTCTGGGGCCAACGTCCTGACTTTC.

This chain links TRBV27 with TRBJ1-2, with D possibly TRBD1 on 6 matching bases. This CDR3 spans 13 amino acids. Per germline, CDR1 MNHEY and CDR2 SMNVEV (reference sequence). V shed 5 bases and J shed 6 bases, with 13 bases lying between them. This chain's CDR3 is CASSEDSSHGYTF. CDR3 sequence (DNA): TGTGCCAGCAGTGAGGACAGCTCCCATGGCTACACCTTC.

This chain links TRBV18 with TRBJ1-4; D might be TRBD1 (5 bases). The germline V gene encodes CDR1 KGHSH and CDR2 LQKENI. This CDR3 has 14 residues. With 5 bases removed from V and 0 bases from J, the gap between germline ends came to 7 bases. The CDR3 region is CASSSGATNEKLFF. In DNA form, the CDR3 reads TGTGCCAGCTCATCGGGGGCAACTAATGAAAAACTGTTTTTT.

The chain joins TRBV28 to TRBJ2-7, with 9 bases aligning to TRBD1. J was trimmed by 6 bases and V by 7 bases; bases with no gene match: 19. The CDR3 is 17 residues long. Germline V CDR1 and CDR2: MDHEN, SYDVKM. The CDR3 sequence is CASTIDRGGVSRGEQYF. The CDR3 region has the DNA TGTGCCAGCACCATTGACAGGGGGGGAGTTAGTCGCGGCGAGCAGTACTTC.

The chain has TRBV11-2 and TRBJ2-3; tentative D call: TRBD1 (6 bases). Looked up from germline, CDR1 is SGHAT and CDR2 is FQNNGV. Trimming removed 2 bases at V and 2 bases at J, with 11 bases between. The CDR3 is 15 amino acids. The CDR3 DNA reads as TGTGCCAGCAGCTTAACCAGGGACAACACAGATACGCAGTATTTT. Translated, it gives CASSLTRDNTDTQYF.

The chain carries TRBV7-6 and TRBJ2-3, with 7 positions matching TRBD2. V trimming: 1 base; J trimming: 2 bases; junction bases outside the gene matches: 6. Germline V gene data show CDR1 as SGHVS and CDR2 as FNYEAQ. The CDR3 covers 16 residues. The CDR3 DNA reads TGTGCCAGCAGCTTAGAAGCGGGACTATACACAGATACGCAGTATTTT. Translation gives CASSLEAGLYTDTQYF.

This rearrangement joins TRBV30 to TRBJ1-2; no definite D call. Per the germline V gene, CDR1 is GTSNPN and CDR2 is SVGIG (reference sequence). CDR3 length equals 13 residues. Trimming took off 2 bases at V and 4 bases at J, with 11 bases between the two ends. CDR3 sequence reads: CAWSRDVLYGYTF. Written as DNA, the CDR3 is TGTGCCTGGAGTCGCGATGTCCTCTATGGCTACACCTTC.

The rearrangement uses TRBV6-5 and TRBJ1-3; D call uncertain. V dropped 0 bases and J dropped 3 bases, with 12 bases sitting between them. The CDR3 has 16 residues. CDR1 MNHEY and CDR2 SVGAGI come from the germline V gene. This chain's CDR3 is CASSYSGGKNGNTIYF. In DNA, the CDR3 is TGTGCCAGCAGTTACTCGGGAGGAAAGAATGGAAACACCATATATTTT.

J is TRBJ2-5 and V is TRBV4-1; unclear D gene. Germline lookup yields CDR1 MGHRA and CDR2 YSYEKL. The CDR3 covers 14 residues. V was clipped by 0 bases and J by 11 bases, with 16 bases between them. The CDR3 is CASSQDLARFEQYF. The DNA of the CDR3 is TGCGCCAGCAGCCAAGATCTGGCTAGATTTGAGCAGTACTTC.

The chain links TRBV5-4 to TRBJ2-1, with 7 bases that match TRBD2. This CDR3 has 15 amino acids. CDR1 and CDR2 (germline): SGHNT, YYREEE (reference sequence). Unmatched junction bases numbered 8, after V lost 4 bases and J lost 4 bases. CDR3 in DNA: TGTGCCAGCAGCCTTGGACTAGATTCATACAATGAGCAGTTCTTC. Translation gives CASSLGLDSYNEQFF.